The sequence of this TCR beta chain was determined in a study of response to subunit inactivated influenza vaccine. V was clipped by 5 bases and J by 5 bases, with 16 bases between them. Germline V gene data show CDR1 as DFQATT and CDR2 as SNEGSKA (reference sequence). The CDR3 covers 13 residues. Notes on the study in general: A suggestion made by the authors is that each seasonal influenza vaccination recruits few new T cells.

In this sample, this clonotype turned up a few times. The target antigen is unknown. TCRdb re-called the RT-PCR reads with MiXCR, one entry per CDR3 protein. The table has fewer than 650,000 distinct CDR3 sequences, over 10% seen once. Here the sequenced sample was PBMCs from blood, taken about 40 days after vaccination. The rearrangement links TRBV20-1 to TRBJ2-7; D call uncertain. The sequence was obtained from a man aged 50-59 years who received an inactivated influenza vaccine. CDR3 protein: CSADLPGTDEQYF. The CDR3 nucleotides are TGCAGTGCTGACTTACCGGGTACGGACGAGCAGTACTTC.